These 31 T cell receptor beta chains came from one sample sequenced in a study of Tregs in tolerant kidney transplant recipients. Repertoires were generated with immunoSEQ multiplex PCR, while TCRdb's copy carries only in-frame clones and drops some. This sample yields 92,000 or so clones, of which about 92% are seen a single time; over 4% belongs to the top ten. Input material: CD8+ T cells from blood. These receptors all come from a human donor in good health.

The chain is built from TRBV4-1 and TRBJ1-1, with 7 bases fitting TRBD1. Trimming removed 1 base from V and 2 bases from J; junction bases left unmatched: 4. From germline, CDR1 is MGHRA and CDR2 YSYEKL. The CDR3 loop spans 15 amino acids. This chain's CDR3 is CASSQGRQGNTEAFF. The CDR3 nucleotides read TGCGCCAGCAGCCAAGGCCGACAGGGAAACACTGAAGCTTTCTTT.

This sequence joins TRBV19 and TRBJ2-2, with D hard to call. This CDR3 has 14 residues. Trimming stripped 2 bases from V and 4 bases from J, with 8 bases between. CDR1 and CDR2 from the germline V gene are LNHDA and SQIVND (reference sequence). CDR3 protein: CASSIWYLTGELFF. CDR3 in DNA: TGTGCCAGTAGTATATGGTATCTCACCGGGGAGCTGTTTTTT.

This clone was recorded once. This chain connects TRBV6-1 to TRBJ2-5; TRBD1 might be the D (6 bases). The CDR3 covers 15 residues. Germline CDR1 MNHNS, CDR2 SASEGT. Trimming pared 0 bases from V and 5 bases from J, leaving 13 bases between. In DNA form, the CDR3 reads TGTGCCAGCAGTGAAGCTGGGGACATCTGGGAGACCCAGTACTTC. Translating it yields CASSEAGDIWETQYF.

The CDR3 loop is CASSRYRGSNQPQHF. The CDR3 nucleotides read TGTGCCAGCAGCCGGTACAGGGGTAGCAATCAGCCCCAGCATTTT. The chain joins TRBV11-2 to TRBJ1-5; the match to TRBD1 covers 7 bases. J was trimmed by 0 bases and V by 5 bases; bases with no gene match: 4. This CDR3 has 15 residues. CDR1 is SGHAT, CDR2 FQNNGV, per germline.

This clone was observed a single time. This rearrangement joins TRBV6-5 to TRBJ2-7, with TRBD1 as a possible D gene (6 bases). Germline V gene sequence: CDR1 MNHEY, CDR2 SVGAGI. CDR3 length: 14 residues. The V and J ends lost 7 bases and 4 bases respectively, with 17 bases between them. The CDR3 DNA is TGTGCCAGCACTCACAGGGCCGCCGGGTACGAGCAGTACTTC. This encodes CASTHRAAGYEQYF.

This clone was observed once. This chain connects TRBV6-5 to TRBJ2-7; TRBD1 aligns across 9 bases. Germline CDR1 MNHEY, CDR2 SVGAGI. Trimming took 4 bases from V and 5 from J; bases not matched to a gene: 6. This CDR3 has 14 residues. The CDR3 DNA reads TGTGCCAGCAGTTCCACAGGGGGCAAGCACGAGCAGTACTTC. Translation gives CASSSTGGKHEQYF.

The J gene is TRBJ2-5, the V gene TRBV29-1; unclear D gene. The V gene lost 0 bases and the J gene lost 5 bases, with 13 bases spanning the gap. Germline CDR1 and CDR2: SQVTM and ANQGSEA. The CDR3 runs to 14 residues. The CDR3 protein is CSVEDRAVGETQYF. The CDR3 DNA reads as TGCAGCGTTGAAGATCGAGCAGTAGGGGAGACCCAGTACTTC.

The chain employs TRBV5-5 and TRBJ2-7; D may be TRBD1 (6 bases). CDR1 SGHKS and CDR2 YYEKEE come from the germline V gene (reference sequence). V lost 5 bases to trimming and J lost 3 bases, with 15 bases between them. This CDR3 region has 14 residues. The CDR3 DNA sequence: TGTGCCAGCAGTTCTCCCGGACAGCTCTACGAGCAGTACTTC. Translating gives CASSSPGQLYEQYF.

The chain has TRBV27 and TRBJ2-7; TRBD2 matches at 12 bases. V lost 5 bases, J lost 4 bases, and 6 bases stayed unmatched. This CDR3 spans 15 amino acids. Looked up from germline, CDR1 is MNHEY and CDR2 is SMNVEV (reference sequence). DNA for the CDR3: TGTGCCAGCAGTCTCGGGACTAGCGGGTCGTACGAGCAGTACTTC. Its protein is CASSLGTSGSYEQYF.

V usage is TRBV5-6 and J usage is TRBJ2-1; D is uncertain. Per the germline V gene, CDR1 is SGHDT and CDR2 is YYEEEE. Trimming stripped 0 bases from V and 0 bases from J, with 4 bases between. The CDR3 consists of 14 residues. Here the CDR3 reads CASSLGSSYNEQFF. The CDR3 region has the DNA TGTGCCAGCAGCTTGGGGTCCTCCTACAATGAGCAGTTCTTC.

This clone was recorded only once. The rearrangement joins TRBV7-9 to TRBJ2-7; unclear D gene. Looked up from germline, CDR1 is SEHNR and CDR2 is FQNEAQ (reference sequence). V lost 8 bases to trimming and J lost 0 bases, with 8 bases between them. This CDR3 is 12 amino acids long. The CDR3 here is CASGKSSYEQYF. Written as DNA, the CDR3 is TGTGCCAGCGGGAAGAGCTCCTACGAGCAGTACTTC.

The chain recombines TRBV11-3 with TRBJ1-1; possible D gene TRBD1, 6 bases. The ends were cut back, 2 bases at V and 5 bases at J, with 27 bases in the middle. The CDR3 runs 19 residues. Germline V lookup: CDR1 SGHNT, CDR2 YENEEA. The CDR3 loop reads CASSLLRQMWGLRGTEAFF. CDR3 nucleotides: TGTGCCAGCAGCTTACTACGCCAAATGTGGGGTTTGAGGGGGACTGAAGCTTTCTTT.

This CDR3 reads CASSLGVGGQETQYF. The CDR3 nucleotides are TGTGCCAGCAGCTTAGGTGTAGGGGGGCAGGAGACCCAGTACTTC. The chain joins TRBV7-6 to TRBJ2-5; D is tentatively TRBD1 or TRBD2 (6 bases each). The CDR3 has 15 amino acids. V lost 1 base and J 5 bases, leaving 14 bases between the germline ends. Germline CDR1 reads SGHVS; CDR2 reads FNYEAQ.

The J gene is TRBJ1-1, the V gene TRBV13; possibly TRBD1 for D (5 bases). The V end was cut by 4 bases, the J end by 8 bases, with 11 bases between. CDR1 and CDR2 from the germline V gene are PRHDT and FYEKMQ (reference sequence). This CDR3 is built from 12 residues. CDR3 nucleotides: TGTGCCAGCAGCTACGGGGGGACGGAAGCTTTCTTT. It translates to CASSYGGTEAFF. Using reference TRBV13 and TRBJ1-1 for the parts outside the CDR3, the full variable domain is AAGVIQSPRHLIKEKRETATLKCYPIPRHDTVYWYQQGPGQDPQFLISFYEKMQSDKGSIPDRFSAQQFSDYHSELNMSSLELGDSALYFCASSYGGTEAFFGQGTRLTVV.

The rearrangement links TRBV9 to TRBJ2-2; tentative D call: TRBD2 (5 bases). CDR1 is SGDLS and CDR2 is YYNGEE in the germline V gene. The germline V and J ends were trimmed by 1 base and 0 bases, with 16 bases remaining between them. The CDR3 has 18 amino acids. The CDR3: CASSVYKRLYANTGELFF. The DNA for the CDR3 is TGTGCCAGCAGCGTATATAAAAGACTATACGCGAACACCGGGGAGCTGTTTTTT.

The chain employs TRBV19 and TRBJ2-1, with TRBD2 matching over 11 bases. Per the germline V gene, CDR1 is LNHDA and CDR2 is SQIVND (reference sequence). The V and J ends lost 4 bases and 10 bases, in that order; junction bases with no gene match: 12. The CDR3 consists of 16 residues. This chain's CDR3 is CASSTLLAGVFPEQFF. The DNA for the CDR3 is TGTGCCAGTAGTACCCTACTAGCGGGAGTTTTTCCGGAGCAGTTCTTC.

This chain links TRBV25-1 with TRBJ2-5; D is uncertain. From germline, CDR1 is MGHDK and CDR2 SYGVNS. Trimming removed 0 bases from V and 1 base from J, with 9 bases in between. The CDR3 has 15 residues. The CDR3 sequence is CASSEYGQIQETQYF. The CDR3 nucleotides are TGTGCCAGCAGTGAATATGGCCAGATCCAAGAGACCCAGTACTTC. Full variable domain (remainder filled in from reference TRBV25-1 and TRBJ2-5): EADIYQTPRYLVIGTGKKITLECSQTMGHDKMYWYQQDPGMELHLIHYSYGVNSTEKGDLSSESTVSRIRTEHFPLTLESARPSHTSQYLCASSEYGQIQETQYFGPGTRLLVL.

The chain links TRBV2 to TRBJ1-3; D unresolved. The germline CDR1 and CDR2 sequences are SNHLY and FYNNEI. The CDR3 loop spans 14 amino acids. V lost 6 bases to trimming and J lost 1 base, with 10 bases between them. The CDR3 DNA reads TGTGCCAGCAGCGGCCGGCTTTCTGGAAACACCATATATTTT. It is translated as CASSGRLSGNTIYF.

The chain recombines TRBV10-3 with TRBJ2-5; D not resolved. The CDR3 has 14 residues. From germline, CDR1 is ENHRY and CDR2 SYGVKD. The V and J ends lost 3 bases and 5 bases respectively, with 13 bases between them. The CDR3 coding sequence is TGTGCCATCAGTGAACCCGGAATAGGGGAGACCCAGTACTTC. Translated: CAISEPGIGETQYF.

This rearrangement joins TRBV29-1 to TRBJ2-5; 8 bases are a match to TRBD2. Germline assignment: CDR1 SQVTM and CDR2 ANQGSEA. CDR3 length equals 19 residues. J gave up 4 bases and V 3 bases, and 22 bases lay outside the gene matches. CDR3: CSVDGVAGRIRPGLETQYF. The CDR3 DNA reads TGCAGCGTTGATGGGGTAGCGGGACGCATACGCCCTGGACTAGAGACCCAGTACTTC.

This clone was recorded once. The gene calls are TRBV5-1 and TRBJ2-7; D is ambiguous. The CDR3 contains 13 residues. Germline CDR1 reads SGHRS; CDR2 reads YFSETQ. V lost 0 bases and J 2 bases, leaving 6 bases between the germline ends. CDR3 amino acids: CASSLVTPYEQYF. CDR3 bases: TGCGCCAGCAGCTTGGTGACCCCCTACGAGCAGTACTTC.

The V call is TRBV4-1, the J call TRBJ1-1; tentative D call: TRBD1 (6 bases). V lost 4 bases, J lost 1 base, and 13 bases lay in between. The germline V gene has CDR1 MGHRA and CDR2 YSYEKL. This CDR3 contains 15 residues. CDR3 protein: CASSRTQGRNTEAFF. CDR3 sequence (DNA): TGCGCCAGCAGCCGAACACAGGGAAGGAACACTGAAGCTTTCTTT.

This sequence joins TRBV5-1 and TRBJ2-7; 8 nucleotides align to TRBD1. CDR3 length: 15 amino acids. V shed 0 bases and J 3 bases; nucleotides not matched to a gene: 5. Looked up from germline, CDR1 is SGHRS and CDR2 is YFSETQ. CDR3 residues: CASSLGDRKVYEQYF. In nucleotides, the CDR3 is TGCGCCAGCAGCTTGGGGGACAGGAAAGTCTACGAGCAGTACTTC.

The chain has TRBV6-1 and TRBJ2-7; D is unclear. The V gene lost 7 bases and the J gene lost 1 base, with 8 bases spanning the gap. CDR1 is MNHNS, CDR2 SASEGT, per germline. CDR3 length: 12 residues. The CDR3 reads CASNGDSYEQYF. In nucleotides, the CDR3 is TGTGCCAGCAATGGAGATTCCTACGAGCAGTACTTC.

This clone was picked up one time. The CDR3 sequence: CASSLSGGGATDTQYF. CDR3 nucleotides: TGTGCCAGCAGCTTAAGCGGCGGGGGGGCCACAGATACGCAGTATTTT. The V call is TRBV7-3, the J call TRBJ2-3, with 9 bases lining up with TRBD2. Looked up from germline, CDR1 is SGHTA and CDR2 is FQGTGA. This CDR3 contains 16 residues. V gave up 1 base and J gave up 2 bases; unmatched junction bases: 4.

V gene TRBV6-1 combines with J gene TRBJ1-2, with a tentative D call TRBD1 (6 bases). Germline lookup yields CDR1 MNHNS and CDR2 SASEGT. This CDR3 comprises 12 residues. Trimming removed 7 bases from V and 14 bases from J, with 20 bases in between. This CDR3 reads CASNNGGPFETF. CDR3 nucleotides: TGTGCCAGCAACAACGGGGGGCCCTTCGAAACCTTC.

The V gene is TRBV6-1, the J gene TRBJ1-1; D perhaps matches TRBD1 (6 bases). CDR1 and CDR2 from the germline V gene are MNHNS and SASEGT. The CDR3 loop spans 15 amino acids. Trimming cost V 6 bases and J 3 bases, with 17 bases left between them. CDR3: CASSELAGADTEAFF. The CDR3 nucleotides are TGTGCCAGCAGCGAACTCGCAGGGGCGGACACTGAAGCTTTCTTT.

The V gene is TRBV4-1, the J gene TRBJ1-5, with D possibly being TRBD1 (5 bases). The V gene lost 3 bases and the J gene lost 2 bases, with 11 bases spanning the gap. Germline-derived CDR1 and CDR2 are MGHRA and YSYEKL. This CDR3 comprises 15 residues. CDR3 residues: CASSHGDGRNQPQHF. The CDR3 DNA follows: TGCGCCAGCAGCCACGGGGACGGCCGCAATCAGCCCCAGCATTTT.

CDR3 in amino acids: CASSQDRSSGLNEQFF. CDR3 in DNA: TGCGCCAGCAGCCAAGATCGGTCTAGCGGGTTGAATGAGCAGTTCTTC. The chain couples TRBV4-1 to TRBJ2-1; 8 bases are shared with TRBD2. The CDR3 is 16 residues long. J gave up 7 bases and V 0 bases, and 8 bases lay outside the gene matches. Germline CDR1 reads MGHRA; CDR2 reads YSYEKL.

This rearrangement joins TRBV2 to TRBJ2-7; D is unclear. Germline V gene lookup returns CDR1 SNHLY and CDR2 FYNNEI. This CDR3 has 13 residues. V was cut by 5 bases and J by 4 bases, with 12 bases left in between. This CDR3 is CASSYAPGYEQYF. In DNA form, the CDR3 reads TGTGCCAGCAGTTACGCCCCCGGTTACGAGCAGTACTTC.

The rearrangement joins TRBV7-2 to TRBJ1-4; D gene ambiguous. Trimming left V 4 bases short and J 2 bases short, with 11 bases between. CDR1 and CDR2 (germline): SGHTA, FQGNSA. CDR3 length: 15 amino acids. CDR3 amino acids: CASSSWELTNEKLFF. The CDR3 region has the DNA TGTGCCAGCAGCTCGTGGGAGCTTACTAATGAAAAACTGTTTTTT.